A selection of T cell receptor beta chains follows, all from one sample in a study of cytomegalovirus exposure and HLA in healthy donors. Profiled with immunoSEQ multiplex PCR; TCRdb holds only in-frame clones, not every one. The data contain about 72,000 clones, 70% to 80% of them singletons. Sequencing used PBMCs. These TCRs come from a man aged 35 to 55 in good health and CMV-seronegative. The CDR3 runs from the conserved cysteine through the conserved F or W. The D gene is left open where the match is weak. The size of a clone is reported for some rows only, either as once, few or many, or as a class for expanded clones.

>TRBJ2-7|TRBV18|.|.
TGTGCCAGCTCACCAGGGCAGTCCTACGAGCAGTACTTC
CASSPGQSYEQYF
>TRBJ2-7|TRBV9|.|.
TGTGCCAGCAGTCCAACTGGGGACTCCCCCCACGAGCAGTACTTC
CASSPTGDSPHEQYF
>TRBJ2-7|TRBV5-6|.|.
TGTGCCAGCAGCCGGACAGTCTACGAGCAGTACTTC
CASSRTVYEQYF
>TRBJ2-5|TRBV16|TRBD2|.
TGTGCCAGCAGCCAATCCCTGCAGGGAGGGGAGACCCAGTACTTC
CASSQSLQGGETQYF
>TRBJ2-1|TRBV19|TRBD1|.
TGTGCCAGTAGTATTTACCAGGGGGCAAAAATATCTGAGCAGTTCTTC
CASSIYQGAKISEQFF
>TRBJ1-2|TRBV15|.|.
TGTGCCACCAGCAGAGATCCAGGGTACAACTATGGCTACACCTTC
CATSRDPGYNYGYTF
>TRBJ1-2|TRBV6-5|TRBD1|.
TGTGCCAGCCGTGGGACAGGGGGGCATGGCTACACCTTC
CASRGTGGHGYTF
>TRBJ2-7|TRBV18|TRBD1|.
TGTGCCAGCTCGCCTGACAGGGGCCATTACGAGCAGTACTTC
CASSPDRGHYEQYF
>TRBJ1-1|TRBV29-1|.|once
TGCAGCGTTGACCAACAGTTGAACACTGAAGCTTTCTTT
CSVDQQLNTEAFF
>TRBJ1-5|TRBV6-5|.|.
TGTGCCAGCAGTTACTGGGCAGATCAGCCCCAGCATTTT
CASSYWADQPQHF
>TRBJ2-7|TRBV7-8|TRBD1|.
TGTGCCAGCAGCCCGGGCCTCGGGACAGGAGGTTACGAGCAGTACTTC
CASSPGLGTGGYEQYF
>TRBJ1-2|TRBV5-1|TRBD1|.
TGCGCCAGCAGCCCGGGGACAGCTAACTATGGCTACACCTTC
CASSPGTANYGYTF
>TRBJ2-7|TRBV27|.|.
TGTGCCAGCAGGTCCCTTTCCAGGGGCCACGAGCAGTACTTC
CASRSLSRGHEQYF
>TRBJ1-5|TRBV28|TRBD1|.
TGTGCCAGCACCCAGGGACAGCCCAATCAGCCCCAGCATTTT
CASTQGQPNQPQHF
>TRBJ2-3|TRBV5-1|TRBD1|.
TGCGCCAGCAGCTCGACAGGGAGTCGGCCTATGCAGTATTTT
CASSSTGSRPMQYF
>TRBJ2-2|TRBV25-1|TRBD1|.
TGTGCCAGCAGTGACAGGGGGTTTCGGACCGGGGAGCTGTTTTTT
CASSDRGFRTGELFF
>TRBJ2-7|TRBV18|.|.
TGTGCCAGCTCACCACCGGCAGGGATCTCCTACGAGCAGTACTTC
CASSPPAGISYEQYF
>TRBJ2-3|TRBV5-1|TRBD2|.
TGCGCCAGCAGCTTGGATCCAGCGGGGGGCACAGATACGCAGTATTTT
CASSLDPAGGTDTQYF
>TRBJ1-2|TRBV5-6|TRBD1|.
TGTGCCAGCAGCTCCGGGACAGGGGGAGCCTATGGCTACACCTTC
CASSSGTGGAYGYTF
>TRBJ2-2|TRBV2|TRBD1|.
TGTGCCAGCAGTGTCGACAGGGGCGGCACCGGGGAGCTGTTTTTT
CASSVDRGGTGELFF
>TRBJ2-7|TRBV2|TRBD2|.
TGTGCCAGCAGTGGACTAGCGGGGGCCTCCTACGAGCAGTACTTC
CASSGLAGASYEQYF
>TRBJ2-7|TRBV6-5|.|.
TGTGCCAGCAGTTACCGCGGCAGCTACGAGCAGTACTTC
CASSYRGSYEQYF
>TRBJ1-2|TRBV19|TRBD1|few
TGTGCCAGTAGCCCGACAGGGGCTGGCTACACCTTC
CASSPTGAGYTF
>TRBJ1-4|TRBV2|.|.
TGTGCCAGCAGGGCGACTTGGACTAATGAAAAACTGTTTTTT
CASRATWTNEKLFF
>TRBJ2-3|TRBV2|TRBD2|.
TGTGCCAGCAGTGGGACTAGTCAAGATACGCAGTATTTT
CASSGTSQDTQYF
>TRBJ2-7|TRBV5-8|.|few
TGTGCCAGCAGCCCCGGGGGAGTCTACGAGCAGTACTTC
CASSPGGVYEQYF
>TRBJ1-2|TRBV28|TRBD1|.
TGTGCCAGCAGCTCCCAGTCCGGGACAGTGGCCGGAGGGGCGGGTTTTGGCTACACCTTC
CASSSQSGTVAGGAGFGYTF
>TRBJ2-7|TRBV30|.|.
TGTGCCTGGAGTGTAGGGGACTACGAGCAGTACTTC
CAWSVGDYEQYF
>TRBJ2-7|TRBV11-2|TRBD1|.
TGTGCCAGCAGCATCTTGACAGGGAATTACGAGCAGTACTTC
CASSILTGNYEQYF
>TRBJ1-4|TRBV7-9|.|few
TGTGCCAGCAGCTTAAAAACCGGGAGGCAGGGAGATGAAAAACTGTTTTTT
CASSLKTGRQGDEKLFF
>TRBJ1-2|TRBV7-2|.|.
TGTGCCAGCAGCCAGAACAACTATGGCTACACCTTC
CASSQNNYGYTF
>TRBJ2-3|TRBV10-3|.|few
TGTGCCACGGGGTTCGAGGAAGGAGATACGCAGTATTTT
CATGFEEGDTQYF
>TRBJ1-6|TRBV2|.|.
TGTGCCAGCAGCCTCCGACTTGCAGAGAATTCACCCCTCCACTTT
CASSLRLAENSPLHF
>TRBJ1-5|TRBV11-2|TRBD1|.
TGTGCCAGCACCCTGGGGACAGGGGGCAATCAGCCCCAGCATTTT
CASTLGTGGNQPQHF
>TRBJ2-7|TRBV27|.|.
TGTGCCAGCACTTCCCGAGGTGGGAGGGAGCAGTACTTC
CASTSRGGREQYF
>TRBJ2-3|TRBV6-5|TRBD2|.
TGTGCCAGCAGTTACGCCGGGCTAGCGGGCACAGATACGCAGTATTTT
CASSYAGLAGTDTQYF
>TRBJ1-1|TRBV27|.|.
TGTGCCACCCACCTGGCTGGGCCGCTTAACACTGAAGCTTTCTTT
CATHLAGPLNTEAFF
>TRBJ2-1|TRBV7-9|TRBD2|.
TGTGCCAGCAGCGCGCGGGGTAGCGGGGACAATGAGCAGTTCTTC
CASSARGSGDNEQFF
>TRBJ2-7|TRBV5-6|TRBD1|.
TGTGCCAGCAGCTTGGGGGGACAGGCCTACGAGCAGTACTTC
CASSLGGQAYEQYF
>TRBJ2-5|TRBV5-4|TRBD1|.
TGTGCCAGCAGCTTGCCGACAGGGGCGGCGGAGACCCAGTACTTC
CASSLPTGAAETQYF
>TRBJ1-6|TRBV30|TRBD1|.
TGTGCCTGGACCGGGACAGGGAGCTCACCCCTCCACTTT
CAWTGTGSSPLHF
>TRBJ2-7|TRBV7-2|.|.
TGTGCCAGCAGCTCTTCGATAGGTCAGGGATACGAGCAGTACTTC
CASSSSIGQGYEQYF
>TRBJ2-3|TRBV5-6|TRBD1|.
TGTGCCAGCAGCCTCGGACAGGGTCAATACACAGATACGCAGTATTTT
CASSLGQGQYTDTQYF
>TRBJ2-5|TRBV29-1|TRBD1|.
TGCAGCGTTGATGACAGGGGAAAGACCCAGTACTTC
CSVDDRGKTQYF
>TRBJ1-5|TRBV4-2|.|.
TGTGCCAGCAGCCAAGATCAGGGGTCTCAGCATTTT
CASSQDQGSQHF
>TRBJ2-1|TRBV30|.|.
TGTGCCTGGACGTCTCCGGGATTACCCTACAATGAGCAGTTCTTC
CAWTSPGLPYNEQFF
>TRBJ2-1|TRBV5-6|.|.
TGTGCCAGCAGCTCGTTGGGGGGGCGGGAGAATGAGCAGTTCTTC
CASSSLGGRENEQFF
>TRBJ2-7|TRBV7-2|TRBD2|.
TGTGCCAGCAGCTTAGACCCTAGCGGGTACGAGCAGTACTTC
CASSLDPSGYEQYF